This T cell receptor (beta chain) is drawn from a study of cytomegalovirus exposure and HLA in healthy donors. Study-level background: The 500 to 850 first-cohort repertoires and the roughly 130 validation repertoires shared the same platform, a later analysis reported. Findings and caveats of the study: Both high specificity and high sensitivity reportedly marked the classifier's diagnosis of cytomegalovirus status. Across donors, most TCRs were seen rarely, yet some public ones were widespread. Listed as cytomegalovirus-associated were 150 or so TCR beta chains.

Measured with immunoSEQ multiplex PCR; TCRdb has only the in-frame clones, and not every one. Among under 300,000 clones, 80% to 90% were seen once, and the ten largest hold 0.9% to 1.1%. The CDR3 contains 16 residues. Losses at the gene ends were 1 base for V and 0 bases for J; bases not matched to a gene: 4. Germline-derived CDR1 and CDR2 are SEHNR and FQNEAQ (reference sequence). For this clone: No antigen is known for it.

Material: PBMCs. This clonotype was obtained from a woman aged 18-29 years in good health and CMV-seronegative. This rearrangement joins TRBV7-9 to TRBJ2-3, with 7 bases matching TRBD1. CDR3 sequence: CASSLGTGYSTDTQYF. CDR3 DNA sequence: TGTGCCAGCAGCTTAGGGACAGGCTATAGCACAGATACGCAGTATTTT.